Below are 2 T cell receptor beta chains sequenced from a single sample in a study of cytomegalovirus exposure and HLA in healthy donors. Primers included in the PCR were 60 Vbeta and 13 Jbeta primers. Produced via immunoSEQ multiplex PCR; TCRdb's table is partial and in-frame only. Here the sample spans about 130,000 clones, around 9.7% being singletons. What was sequenced was PBMCs. These receptors were taken from a man aged 45-60 years in good health and CMV-seronegative.

This clone has more than one count but fewer than ten. The chain is built from TRBV19 and TRBJ1-2; 7 bases map to TRBD1. The germline CDR1 and CDR2 sequences are LNHDA and SQIVND (reference sequence). This CDR3 spans 14 amino acids. V lost 7 bases, J lost 5 bases, and 10 bases stayed unmatched. The CDR3 reads CASTRRQGLYGYTF. CDR3 DNA sequence: TGTGCCAGTACCCGGAGACAGGGATTGTATGGCTACACCTTC.

The table lists this clone with a few counts. The chain has TRBV5-5 and TRBJ1-2; TRBD1 is a possible D gene (5 bases). CDR3 length: 13 amino acids. Germline V gene sequence: CDR1 SGHKS, CDR2 YYEKEE (reference sequence). Trimming shortened V by 1 base and J by 7 bases, and 11 bases separated the two germline ends. The CDR3 spells CASSLLQEGGYTF. Here the CDR3 DNA reads TGTGCCAGCAGCTTGTTACAGGAAGGTGGCTACACCTTC.